The sequence of this T cell receptor (beta chain) was determined in a study of technical replicates of blood from several donors. TCRdb keeps only in-frame clones here, not all; method: immunoSEQ multiplex PCR. The sample consists of tens of thousands of clones, just under 95% of them appearing once. V was shortened by 6 bases and J by 6 bases, with 21 bases between the two germline ends. From germline, CDR1 is MGHDK and CDR2 SYGVNS. The CDR3 is made up of 15 amino acids. The J gene is TRBJ2-7, the V gene TRBV25-1; D perhaps matches TRBD2 (5 bases). The specimen sequenced was T cells isolated from PBMCs. This receptor was identified in a human donor in good health. CDR3 amino acids: CASSPIWGVELEQYF. The CDR3 region has the DNA TGTGCCAGCAGCCCAATATGGGGAGTGGAGCTCGAGCAGTACTTC.